The clone carrying this T cell receptor beta chain has a count of ten or more. Its target is unknown. The entry originates in a study of T cell repertoires in cytomegalovirus infection. TCRdb itself ran the reads through MiXCR, one entry per CDR3 protein. This table holds roughly 280,000 distinct CDR3 sequences, less than 25% found once. The germline CDR1 and CDR2 sequences are SGHAT and FQNNGV. V lost 5 bases to trimming and J lost 6 bases; unmatched junction nucleotides: 8. The CDR3 length is 15 residues. This rearrangement joins TRBV11-2 to TRBJ2-3, with TRBD2 matching over 10 bases. This TCR derives from a human donor in good health (CMV status not recorded). Some clones in this sample may be carry-over from other donors' samples. The material sequenced was cultured PBMCs, taken from culture after CMV antigen stimulation. Here the CDR3 reads CASSRSGRDADTQYF. CDR3 nucleotides: TGTGCCAGCAGCCGAAGCGGGAGGGACGCCGATACGCAGTATTTT.